These 24 T cell receptor beta chains were sequenced from one sample in a study of blood T cell repertoires in COVID-19. Method: immunoSEQ multiplex PCR; TCRdb's copy keeps in-frame clones and lacks some. Counted here are some 260,000 clones, around 80% occurring once; the ten biggest clones make up 4.1%. Sequenced sample: PBMCs or T cells enriched from blood (not recorded which). All receptors derive from a man younger than 40 with acute COVID-19.

The genes are TRBV7-3 and TRBJ2-1; 7 nucleotides line up with TRBD1. The CDR3 sequence is 16 residues long. Germline V CDR1 and CDR2: SGHTA, FQGTGA. The V and J ends lost 5 bases and 0 bases, in that order; junction bases with no gene match: 7. The DNA for the CDR3 is TGTGCCAGCAGCCCCCTCAGGGGGAGCTCCTACAATGAGCAGTTCTTC. This gives the protein CASSPLRGSSYNEQFF.

The V call is TRBV6-5, the J call TRBJ2-3; a possible D gene is TRBD2 (5 bases). The CDR3 length is 14 residues. Trimming cost V 0 bases and J 6 bases, with 10 bases left between them. CDR1 and CDR2 from the germline V gene are MNHEY and SVGAGI. The CDR3 region is CASSYSAGVDTQYF. For the CDR3, the DNA is TGTGCCAGCAGTTACTCAGCCGGGGTCGATACGCAGTATTTT.

This sequence joins TRBV27 and TRBJ2-5; the D gene is possibly TRBD2 (6 bases). The CDR3 sequence is 14 residues long. Germline CDR1 is MNHEY and CDR2 is SMNVEV (reference sequence). V lost 1 base and J 3 bases, leaving 9 bases between the germline ends. The CDR3 DNA reads TGTGCCAGCAGTTTATTGGGGGGAGAAGAGACCCAGTACTTC. It yields the protein CASSLLGGEETQYF.

The V and J genes are TRBV19 and TRBJ2-2; D is ambiguous. Germline V gives CDR1 LNHDA, CDR2 SQIVND (reference sequence). Trimming pared 4 bases from V and 0 bases from J, leaving 12 bases between. CDR3 length: 16 amino acids. This CDR3 is CASSNPGVPNTGELFF. The CDR3 nucleotides read TGTGCCAGTAGTAATCCCGGAGTCCCGAACACCGGGGAGCTGTTTTTT.

The rearrangement links TRBV7-9 to TRBJ1-1; no clear D. The CDR3 sequence is 11 residues long. The germline V gene encodes CDR1 SEHNR and CDR2 FQNEAQ (reference sequence). V dropped 7 bases and J dropped 7 bases, with 10 bases sitting between them. The CDR3: CASTSPGEAFF. In DNA, the CDR3 is TGTGCCAGCACCTCTCCGGGTGAAGCTTTCTTT.

This clone has only a few counts. The rearrangement links TRBV28 to TRBJ1-6; D may be TRBD1 (5 bases). Germline V CDR1 and CDR2: MDHEN, SYDVKM. The CDR3 has 13 residues. The V gene lost 10 bases and the J gene lost 8 bases, with 15 bases spanning the gap. The chain's CDR3 is CATSGDGDSPLHF. The CDR3 DNA sequence: TGTGCCACCTCGGGGGACGGTGATTCACCCCTCCACTTT.

Only one count was recorded for this clone. This chain uses TRBV9 with TRBJ2-1, with a possible D match to TRBD1 (5 bases). The CDR3 length is 15 residues. V was shortened by 2 bases and J by 8 bases, with 17 bases between the two germline ends. Germline V gene data show CDR1 as SGDLS and CDR2 as YYNGEE. The CDR3 loop is CASSVRARAADEQFF. In nucleotides, the CDR3 is TGTGCCAGCAGCGTCCGGGCCAGGGCCGCGGATGAGCAGTTCTTC. The whole variable domain, remainder taken from reference TRBV9 and TRBJ2-1, is DSGVTQTPKHLITATGQRVTLRCSPRSGDLSVYWYQQSLDQGLQFLIQYYNGEERAKGNILERFSAQQFPDLHSELNLSSLELGDSALYFCASSVRARAADEQFFGPGTRLTVL.

Comments on this clone: At one boundary the junction diverges from the germline segment, which might be a read error. This chain connects TRBV5-1 to TRBJ2-3; TRBD2 aligns across 14 bases. The germline gives CDR1 SGHRS, CDR2 YFSETQ. This CDR3 is 16 amino acids long. The CDR3, as DNA: TGTGCCAGCAGCCCAGGACTAGCGGGAGGAGGAGATACGCAGTATTTT. As protein: CASSPGLAGGGDTQYF.

The V call is TRBV5-4, the J call TRBJ2-1; 7 bases align to TRBD2. V dropped 4 bases and J dropped 8; count of bases not matched to a gene: 6. The CDR3 has 13 amino acids. Germline lookup yields CDR1 SGHNT and CDR2 YYREEE (reference sequence). CDR3 bases: TGTGCCAGCAGCCCAGGGAGGGGCGATGAGCAGTTCTTC. It codes for CASSPGRGDEQFF.

A note on this clone: This specimen includes other DNA sequences encoding the same CDR3. The chain employs TRBV7-2 and TRBJ1-1, with a possible D match to TRBD1 (6 bases). The CDR3 is 13 amino acids. The V and J ends lost 5 bases and 1 base respectively, with 8 bases between them. Germline CDR1 reads SGHTA; CDR2 reads FQGNSA. In DNA, the CDR3 is TGTGCCAGCAGCACCAGGGGGAACACTGAAGCTTTCTTT. This codes for CASSTRGNTEAFF.

This sequence joins TRBV19 and TRBJ2-1; 11 bases are shared with TRBD2. The CDR3 consists of 15 residues. The germline V gene has CDR1 LNHDA and CDR2 SQIVND (reference sequence). V lost 4 bases, J lost 5 bases, and 4 bases stayed unmatched. Here the CDR3 reads CASSTLAGGDNEQFF. The CDR3 coding sequence is TGTGCCAGTAGTACCCTAGCGGGAGGAGACAATGAGCAGTTCTTC.

The chain combines TRBV19 with TRBJ2-2, with 13 bases lining up with TRBD2. Germline V CDR1 and CDR2: LNHDA, SQIVND (reference sequence). The V segment lost 9 bases and the J segment 0 bases; nucleotides outside the gene matches: 10. This CDR3 comprises 18 residues. The CDR3 sequence is CASSSGTSGTANTGELFF. The CDR3 coding sequence is TGTGCCAGCTCCTCCGGGACTAGCGGGACCGCGAACACCGGGGAGCTGTTTTTT.

The rearrangement uses TRBV5-4 and TRBJ2-1, with a possible D match to TRBD1 (6 bases). Trimming cost V 2 bases and J 6 bases, with 9 bases left between them. The CDR3 has 13 amino acids. Germline assignment: CDR1 SGHNT and CDR2 YYREEE (reference sequence). DNA of the CDR3: TGTGCCAGCAGCTTCGGACAGCCCAATGAGCAGTTCTTC. The encoded protein is CASSFGQPNEQFF.

The rearrangement links TRBV9 to TRBJ1-2, with TRBD1 matching over 7 bases. The V gene end was trimmed by 3 bases and the J gene end by 3 bases; junction bases not matched to a gene: 8. The CDR3 runs to 15 residues. The germline CDR1 and CDR2 sequences are SGDLS and YYNGEE. The CDR3, as DNA: TGTGCCAGCAGCGGAACCTTGGGACAGCACTATGGCTACACCTTC. Protein: CASSGTLGQHYGYTF.

This chain connects TRBV7-8 to TRBJ2-3; TRBD2 aligns across 9 bases. With 5 bases clipped from V and 1 base from J, the junction kept 13 bases outside the gene matches. The CDR3 has 18 amino acids. Germline assignment: CDR1 SGHVS and CDR2 FQNEAQ. The CDR3 sequence is CASSGVTASGEGTDTQYF. The CDR3 region has the DNA TGTGCCAGCAGCGGGGTTACTGCTAGCGGGGAGGGCACAGATACGCAGTATTTT.

The chain is built from TRBV6-1 and TRBJ2-5; D remains ambiguous. From germline, CDR1 is MNHNS and CDR2 SASEGT. The CDR3 length is 15 residues. V gave up 2 bases and J gave up 2 bases, with 12 bases separating them. CDR3 bases: TGTGCCAGCAGTGAATTTTTGGGCCAACAAGAGACCCAGTACTTC. It yields the protein CASSEFLGQQETQYF.

The chain employs TRBV2 and TRBJ1-4; D perhaps matches TRBD1 (5 bases). V was cut by 4 bases and J by 5 bases, with 11 bases left in between. Germline V CDR1 and CDR2: SNHLY, FYNNEI. This CDR3 region has 14 residues. In nucleotides, the CDR3 is TGTGCCAGCAGTGTTGGGGGGGGAAATGAAAAACTGTTTTTT. Translating it yields CASSVGGGNEKLFF.

This chain connects TRBV19 to TRBJ1-4; D is unresolved. The CDR3 is made up of 15 amino acids. CDR1 and CDR2 (germline): LNHDA, SQIVND (reference sequence). The germline V and J ends were trimmed by 7 bases and 6 bases, with 18 bases remaining between them. The CDR3: CASKRSGRLDEKLFF. The CDR3 bases are TGTGCCAGTAAACGGAGCGGACGATTGGATGAAAAACTGTTTTTT.

The genes are TRBV5-1 and TRBJ1-3; D not resolved. V lost 3 bases and J lost 0, with 7 bases in between. The CDR3 runs to 14 residues. CDR1 is SGHRS, CDR2 YFSETQ, per germline. CDR3 region: CASSSDTSGNTIYF. CDR3 sequence (DNA): TGCGCCAGCAGCTCCGACACCTCTGGAAACACCATATATTTT.

This clone came up a few times. The DNA of the CDR3 is TGTGCCAGCTCACCACCGCGCGACACCGGGGAGCTGTTTTTT. It encodes CASSPPRDTGELFF. J is TRBJ2-2 and V is TRBV18; D call uncertain. V was cut by 0 bases and J by 3 bases, with 5 bases left in between. The CDR3 is made up of 14 amino acids. Germline CDR1 is KGHSH and CDR2 is LQKENI.

The chain joins TRBV5-1 to TRBJ2-1; D remains unclear. This CDR3 region has 13 residues. Trimming took off 0 bases at V and 7 bases at J, with 8 bases between the two ends. The V gene's germline CDR1 is SGHRS and CDR2 YFSETQ. The CDR3 DNA follows: TGCGCCAGCAGCTTGGACTCTAATAATGAGCAGTTCTTC. This encodes CASSLDSNNEQFF.

For this clone: A read error may account for a junction end that differs from germline. This chain connects TRBV5-1 to TRBJ2-1; TRBD2 might be the D (6 bases). CDR1 SGHRS and CDR2 YFSETQ come from the germline V gene. The CDR3 sequence is 18 residues long. The CDR3: CASSLAGGVGSPYNEQFF. CDR3 DNA: TGTGCCAGCAGCTTGGCCGGGGGTGTAGGTAGCCCGTACAATGAGCAGTTCTTC.

The rearrangement links TRBV5-1 to TRBJ2-1; D is perhaps TRBD2 (7 bases). V shed 0 bases and J shed 8 bases, with 18 bases lying between them. CDR1 and CDR2 (germline): SGHRS, YFSETQ. CDR3 length: 16 residues. The CDR3 loop is CASSLEVSGGRDEQFF. CDR3 DNA: TGCGCCAGCAGCTTGGAAGTATCCGGGGGGCGGGATGAGCAGTTCTTC.

This clone was detected a few times. The genes are TRBV28 and TRBJ1-5; 11 bases map to TRBD1. CDR3 length equals 15 residues. Trimming removed 7 bases from V and 6 bases from J; junction bases left unmatched: 8. Germline loops: CDR1 MDHEN, CDR2 SYDVKM. Here the CDR3 reads CASKGRDRGSQPQHF. CDR3 DNA: TGTGCCAGCAAGGGCCGGGACAGGGGGAGTCAGCCCCAGCATTTT.